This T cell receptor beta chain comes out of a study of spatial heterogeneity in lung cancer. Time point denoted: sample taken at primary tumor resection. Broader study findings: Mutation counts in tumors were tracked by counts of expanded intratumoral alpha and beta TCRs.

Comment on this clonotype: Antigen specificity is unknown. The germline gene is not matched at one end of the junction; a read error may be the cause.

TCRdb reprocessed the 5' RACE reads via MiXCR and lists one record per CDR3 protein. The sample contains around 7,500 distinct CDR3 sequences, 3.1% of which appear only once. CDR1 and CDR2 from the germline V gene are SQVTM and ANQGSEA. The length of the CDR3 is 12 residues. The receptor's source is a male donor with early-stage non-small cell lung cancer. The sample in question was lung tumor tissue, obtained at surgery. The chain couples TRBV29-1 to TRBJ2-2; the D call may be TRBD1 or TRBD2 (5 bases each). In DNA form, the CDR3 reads TGCAGCGTTACATTGGGGAAAGGGGAGATGTTTTTT. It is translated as CSVTLGKGEMFF.